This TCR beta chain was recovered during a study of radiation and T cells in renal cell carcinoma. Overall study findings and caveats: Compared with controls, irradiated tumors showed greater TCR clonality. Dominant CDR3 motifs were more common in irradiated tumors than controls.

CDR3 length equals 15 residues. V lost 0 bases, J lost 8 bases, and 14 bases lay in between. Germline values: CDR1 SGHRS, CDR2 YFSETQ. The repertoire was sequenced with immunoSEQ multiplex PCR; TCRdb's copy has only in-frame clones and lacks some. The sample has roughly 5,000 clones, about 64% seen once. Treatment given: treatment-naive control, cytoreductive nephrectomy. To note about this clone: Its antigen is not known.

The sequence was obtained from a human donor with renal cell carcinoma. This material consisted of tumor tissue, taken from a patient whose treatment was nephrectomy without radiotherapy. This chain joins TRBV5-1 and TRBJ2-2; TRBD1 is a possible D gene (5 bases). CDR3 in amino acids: CASSLVVTAFGELFF. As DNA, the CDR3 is TGCGCCAGCAGCTTGGTGGTGACAGCTTTTGGGGAGCTGTTTTTT.